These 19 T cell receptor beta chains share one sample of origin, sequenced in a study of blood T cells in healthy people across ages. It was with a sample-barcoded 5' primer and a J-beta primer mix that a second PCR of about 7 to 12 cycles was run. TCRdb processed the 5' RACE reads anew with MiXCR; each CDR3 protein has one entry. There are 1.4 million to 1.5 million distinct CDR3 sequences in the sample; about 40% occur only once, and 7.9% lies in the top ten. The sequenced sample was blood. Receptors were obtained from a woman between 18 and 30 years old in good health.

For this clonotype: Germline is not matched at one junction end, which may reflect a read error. The CDR3 DNA is TGCGCCGGCAGCCCGGTGGAGGGCGGACTTTACGAGCAGTACTTC. Translated, it gives CAGSPVEGGLYEQYF. This chain joins TRBV5-1 and TRBJ2-4, with D maybe TRBD2 (6 bases). With the DNA end fitting TRBJ2-7 better, the J assignment may be wrong. The CDR3 runs 15 residues. CDR1 and CDR2 from the germline V gene are SGHRS and YFSETQ.

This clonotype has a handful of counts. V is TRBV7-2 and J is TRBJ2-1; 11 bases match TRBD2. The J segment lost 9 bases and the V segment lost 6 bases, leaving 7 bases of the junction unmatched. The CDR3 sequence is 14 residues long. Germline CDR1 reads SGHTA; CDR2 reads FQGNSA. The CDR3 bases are TGTGCCAGCAGTCGTACTAGCGGGGGTGGTGAGCAGTTCTTC. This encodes CASSRTSGGGEQFF.

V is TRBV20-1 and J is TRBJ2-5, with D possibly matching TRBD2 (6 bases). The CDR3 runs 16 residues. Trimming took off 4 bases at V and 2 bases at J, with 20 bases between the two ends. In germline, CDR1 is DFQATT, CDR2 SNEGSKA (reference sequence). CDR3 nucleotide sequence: TGCAGTGCTATTAAAACCGGGGCTAGCGTACAAGAGACCCAGTACTTC. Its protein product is CSAIKTGASVQETQYF.

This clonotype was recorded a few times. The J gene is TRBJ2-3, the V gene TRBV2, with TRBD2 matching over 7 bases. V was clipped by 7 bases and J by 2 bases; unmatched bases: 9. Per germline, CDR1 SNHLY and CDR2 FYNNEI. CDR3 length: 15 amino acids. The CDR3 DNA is TGTGCCAGCACGGGGGGTAGCGGAACCACAGATACGCAGTATTTT. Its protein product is CASTGGSGTTDTQYF.

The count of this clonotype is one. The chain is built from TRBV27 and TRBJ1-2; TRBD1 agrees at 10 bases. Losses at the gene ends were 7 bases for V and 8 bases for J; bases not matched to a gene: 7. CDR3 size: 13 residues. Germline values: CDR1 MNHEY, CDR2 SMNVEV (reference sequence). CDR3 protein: CASTLRTGGGYTF. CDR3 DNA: TGTGCCAGCACCCTAAGGACAGGGGGAGGCTACACCTTC.

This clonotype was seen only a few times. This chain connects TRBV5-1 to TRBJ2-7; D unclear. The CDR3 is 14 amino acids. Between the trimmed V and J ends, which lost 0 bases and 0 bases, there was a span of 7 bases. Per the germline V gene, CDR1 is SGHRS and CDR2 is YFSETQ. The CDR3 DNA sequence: TGCGCCAGCAGCTTGGCTGGCCACTCCTACGAGCAGTACTTC. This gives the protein CASSLAGHSYEQYF. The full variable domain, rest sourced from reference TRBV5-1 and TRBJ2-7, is KAGVTQTPRYLIKTRGQQVTLSCSPISGHRSVSWYQQTPGQGLQFLFEYFSETQRNKGNFPGRFSGRQFSNSRSEMNVSTLELGDSALYLCASSLAGHSYEQYFGPGTRLTVT.

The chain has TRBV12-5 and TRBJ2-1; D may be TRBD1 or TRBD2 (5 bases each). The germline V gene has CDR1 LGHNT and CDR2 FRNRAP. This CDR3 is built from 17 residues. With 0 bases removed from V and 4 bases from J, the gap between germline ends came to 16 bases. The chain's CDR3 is CASGLVRAGTPYNEQFF. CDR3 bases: TGTGCTAGTGGTTTGGTACGGGCCGGGACGCCATACAATGAGCAGTTCTTC. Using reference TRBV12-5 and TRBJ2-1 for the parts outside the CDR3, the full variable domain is DARVTQTPRHKVTEMGQEVTMRCQPILGHNTVFWYRQTMMQGLELLAYFRNRAPLDDSGMPKDRFSAEMPDATLATLKIQPSEPRDSAVYFCASGLVRAGTPYNEQFFGPGTRLTVL.

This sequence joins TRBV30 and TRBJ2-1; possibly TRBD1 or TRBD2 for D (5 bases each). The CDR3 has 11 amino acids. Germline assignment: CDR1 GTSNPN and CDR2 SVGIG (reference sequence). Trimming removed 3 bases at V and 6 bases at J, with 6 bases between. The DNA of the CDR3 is TGTGCCTGGAGCGGGACCAATGAGCAGTTCTTC. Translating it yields CAWSGTNEQFF. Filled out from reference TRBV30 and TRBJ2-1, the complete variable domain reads SQTIHQWPATLVQPVGSPLSLECTVEGTSNPNLYWYRQAAGRGLQLLFYSVGIGQISSEVPQNLSASRPQDRQFILSSKKLLLSDSGFYLCAWSGTNEQFFGPGTRLTVL.

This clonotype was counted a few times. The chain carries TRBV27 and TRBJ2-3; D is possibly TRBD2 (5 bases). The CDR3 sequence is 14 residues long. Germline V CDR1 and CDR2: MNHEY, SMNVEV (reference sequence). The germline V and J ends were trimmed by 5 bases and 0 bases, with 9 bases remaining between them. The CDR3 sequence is CASSREFSTDTQYF. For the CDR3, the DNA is TGTGCCAGCAGTAGGGAGTTTAGCACAGATACGCAGTATTTT.

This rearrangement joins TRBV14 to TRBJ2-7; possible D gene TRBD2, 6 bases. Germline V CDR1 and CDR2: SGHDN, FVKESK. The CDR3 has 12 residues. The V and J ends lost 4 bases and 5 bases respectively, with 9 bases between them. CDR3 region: CASSRWRDEQYF. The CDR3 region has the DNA TGTGCCAGCAGCCGCTGGAGGGACGAGCAGTACTTC. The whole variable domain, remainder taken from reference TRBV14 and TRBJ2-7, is EAGVTQFPSHSVIEKGQTVTLRCDPISGHDNLYWYRRVMGKEIKFLLHFVKESKQDESGMPNNRFLAERTGGTYSTLKVQPAELEDSGVYFCASSRWRDEQYFGPGTRLTVT.

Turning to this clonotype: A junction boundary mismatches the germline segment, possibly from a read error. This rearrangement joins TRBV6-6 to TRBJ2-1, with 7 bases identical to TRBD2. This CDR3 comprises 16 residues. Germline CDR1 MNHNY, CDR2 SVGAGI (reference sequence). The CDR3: CASSYSAGEGYNEQFF. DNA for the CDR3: TGCGCCAGCAGTTACTCTGCGGGAGAAGGCTACAATGAGCAGTTCTTC.

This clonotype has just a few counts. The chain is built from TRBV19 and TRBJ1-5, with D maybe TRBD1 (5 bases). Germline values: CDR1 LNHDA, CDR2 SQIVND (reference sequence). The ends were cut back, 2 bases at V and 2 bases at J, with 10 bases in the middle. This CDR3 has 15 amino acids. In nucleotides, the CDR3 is TGTGCCAGTAGTATATCGACACAGGGCAATCAGCCCCAGCATTTT. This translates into CASSISTQGNQPQHF. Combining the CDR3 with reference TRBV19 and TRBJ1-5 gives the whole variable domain DGGITQSPKYLFRKEGQNVTLSCEQNLNHDAMYWYRQDPGQGLRLIYYSQIVNDFQKGDIAEGYSVSREKKESFPLTVTSAQKNPTAFYLCASSISTQGNQPQHFGDGTRLSIL.

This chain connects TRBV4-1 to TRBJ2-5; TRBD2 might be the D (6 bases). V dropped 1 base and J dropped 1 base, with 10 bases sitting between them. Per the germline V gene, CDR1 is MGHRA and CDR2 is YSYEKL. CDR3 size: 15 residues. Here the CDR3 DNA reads TGCGCCAGCAGCCAAGTGGGACTGGGCCAAGAGACCCAGTACTTC. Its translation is CASSQVGLGQETQYF.

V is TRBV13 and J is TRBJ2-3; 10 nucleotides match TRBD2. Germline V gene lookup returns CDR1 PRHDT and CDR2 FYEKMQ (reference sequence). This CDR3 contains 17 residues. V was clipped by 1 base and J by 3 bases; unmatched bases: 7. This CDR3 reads CASSLEAGGPETDTQYF. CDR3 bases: TGTGCCAGCAGCTTAGAAGCGGGAGGGCCTGAGACAGATACGCAGTATTTT.

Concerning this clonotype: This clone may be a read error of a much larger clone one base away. The CDR3 sequence: CASSYGEMMKTQYF. The CDR3 bases are TGTGCCAGCAGTTACGGAGAGATGATGAAGACCCAGTACTTC. The rearrangement links TRBV6-5 to TRBJ2-5; D is uncertain. Germline CDR1 reads MNHEY; CDR2 reads SVGAGI. V dropped 2 bases and J dropped 6 bases, with 13 bases sitting between them. The CDR3 loop spans 14 amino acids.

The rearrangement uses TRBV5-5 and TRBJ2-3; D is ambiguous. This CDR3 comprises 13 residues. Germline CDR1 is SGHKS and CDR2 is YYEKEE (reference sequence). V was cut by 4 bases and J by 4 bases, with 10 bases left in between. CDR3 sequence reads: CASSDMLADTQYF. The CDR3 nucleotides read TGTGCCAGCAGCGATATGTTGGCAGATACGCAGTATTTT.

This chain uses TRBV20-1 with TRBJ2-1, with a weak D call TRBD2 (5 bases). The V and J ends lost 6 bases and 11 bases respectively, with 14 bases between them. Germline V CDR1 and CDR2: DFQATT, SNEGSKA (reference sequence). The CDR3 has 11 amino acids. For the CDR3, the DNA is TGCAGTGCCCCAGCGGTGAGCCAGCAGTTCTTC. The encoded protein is CSAPAVSQQFF.

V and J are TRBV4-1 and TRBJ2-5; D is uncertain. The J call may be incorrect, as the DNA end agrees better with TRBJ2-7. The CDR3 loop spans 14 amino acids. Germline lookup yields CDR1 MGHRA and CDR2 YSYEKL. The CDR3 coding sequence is TGCGCCAGCAGCCAAGAGGTCACTGGCTACGAGCAGTACTTC. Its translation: CASSQEVTGYEQYF.

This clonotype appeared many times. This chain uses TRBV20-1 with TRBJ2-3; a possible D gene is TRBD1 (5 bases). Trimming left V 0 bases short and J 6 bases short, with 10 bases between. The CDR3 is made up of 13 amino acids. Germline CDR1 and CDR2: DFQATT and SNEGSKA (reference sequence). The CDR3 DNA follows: TGCAGTGCTAGAGATCAGGGAACGGATACGCAGTATTTT. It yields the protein CSARDQGTDTQYF.